A single T cell receptor (beta chain) is shown here with its context. Sequencing of TCR beta drew on CD8+ and CD4+ T cells from blood. The data were obtained in a study of CD8 T cells in Susac syndrome. Across the whole study: Patients with Susac syndrome who were sequenced included over five with active disease and 8 or 9 in remission. Blood was drawn from Susac syndrome patients while they were therapy-naive, on corticosteroids, or on intravenous immunoglobulin alone.

Per germline, CDR1 LNHDA and CDR2 SQIVND (reference sequence). V lost 6 bases and J lost 12, with 15 bases in between. The CDR3 sequence is 13 residues long. Reverse transcription used roughly 0.45 to 1 ug RNA and random hexamers. MiXCR, applied by TCRdb to the immunoSEQ multiplex PCR reads, yields one record per CDR3 protein. Seen here are under 200,000 distinct CDR3 sequences, about 96% observed once, and the top ten hold approximately 0.12%. This clonotype was sampled from a human donor with Susac syndrome. The chain recombines TRBV19 with TRBJ1-6; weak D call: TRBD1 (5 bases). Source material: CD4+ T cells from PBMCs. CDR3 coding DNA: TGTGCCAGTAGGCAGGACACCGTCGGACCCCTCCACTTT. Protein product: CASRQDTVGPLHF.